This T cell receptor (beta chain) was retrieved from a study of blood T cells in healthy people across ages. Germline CDR1 and CDR2: MNHEY and SMNVEV (reference sequence). The CDR3 totals 17 residues. V trimming: 4 bases; J trimming: 4 bases; junction bases outside the gene matches: 13. To note about this clonotype: Its antigen is unidentified.

Study-level results: Per million T cells, TCR beta diversity dropped about linearly as age rose.

Primed by a sample-barcoded 5' primer and a J-beta primer mix, a second PCR proceeded for 7 to 11 cycles. Per-sample output comprised a minimum of 3 million paired-end reads containing CDR3. TCRdb re-analysed the 5' RACE reads in MiXCR, keeping a single row per CDR3 protein. The sample shows roughly 1.7 million distinct CDR3 sequences, 30% to 40% of them seen only once. V gene TRBV27 combines with J gene TRBJ2-3; TRBD1 aligns across 8 bases. The receptor comes from a woman aged 30 to 39 in good health. Sequenced material: blood. CDR3 loop: CASSSPTDREFPDTQYF. The DNA for the CDR3 is TGTGCCAGCAGTTCCCCGACGGACAGGGAATTCCCAGATACGCAGTATTTT.